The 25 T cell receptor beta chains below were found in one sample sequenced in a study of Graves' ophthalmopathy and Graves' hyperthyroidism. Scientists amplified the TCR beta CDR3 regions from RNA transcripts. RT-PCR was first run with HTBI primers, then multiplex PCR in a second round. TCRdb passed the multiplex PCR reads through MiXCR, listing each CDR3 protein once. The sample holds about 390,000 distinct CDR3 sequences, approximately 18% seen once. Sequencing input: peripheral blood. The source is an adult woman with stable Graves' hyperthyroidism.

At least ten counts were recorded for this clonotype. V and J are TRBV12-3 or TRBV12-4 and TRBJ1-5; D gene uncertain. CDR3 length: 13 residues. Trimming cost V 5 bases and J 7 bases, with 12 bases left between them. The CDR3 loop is CASSRETRQPQHF. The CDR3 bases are TGTGCCAGCAGTCGCGAAACCAGGCAGCCCCAGCATTTT.

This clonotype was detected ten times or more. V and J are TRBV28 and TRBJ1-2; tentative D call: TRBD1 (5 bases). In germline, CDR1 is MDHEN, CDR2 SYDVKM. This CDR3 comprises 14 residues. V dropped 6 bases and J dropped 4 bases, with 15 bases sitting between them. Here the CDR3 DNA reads TGTGCCAGCAGATCCAGGGTTGATGGCTATGGCTACACCTTC. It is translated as CASRSRVDGYGYTF.

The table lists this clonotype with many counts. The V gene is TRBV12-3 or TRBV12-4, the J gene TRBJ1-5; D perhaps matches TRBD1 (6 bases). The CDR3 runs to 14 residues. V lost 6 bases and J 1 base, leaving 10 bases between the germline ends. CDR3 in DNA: TGTGCCAGCAGGGGGACACCCAGCAATCAGCCCCAGCATTTT. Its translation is CASRGTPSNQPQHF.

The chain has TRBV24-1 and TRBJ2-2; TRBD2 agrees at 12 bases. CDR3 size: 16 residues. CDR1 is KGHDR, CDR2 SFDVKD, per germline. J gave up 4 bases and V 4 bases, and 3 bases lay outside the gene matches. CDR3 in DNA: TGTGCCACCAGTGACACGACTAGCGGGAGCACCGGGGAGCTGTTTTTT. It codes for CATSDTTSGSTGELFF.

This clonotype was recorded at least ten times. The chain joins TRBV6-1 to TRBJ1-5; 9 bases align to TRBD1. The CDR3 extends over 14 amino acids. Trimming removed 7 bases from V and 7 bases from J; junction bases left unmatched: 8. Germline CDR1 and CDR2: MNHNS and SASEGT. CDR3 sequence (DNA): TGTGCCAGCATCCTCAAGACAGGGGGGCAGCCCCAGCATTTT. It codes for CASILKTGGQPQHF.

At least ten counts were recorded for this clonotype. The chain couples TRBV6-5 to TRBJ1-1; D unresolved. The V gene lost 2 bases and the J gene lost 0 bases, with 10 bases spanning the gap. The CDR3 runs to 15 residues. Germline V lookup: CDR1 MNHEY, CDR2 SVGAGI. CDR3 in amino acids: CASSYGWGMNTEAFF. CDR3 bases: TGTGCCAGCAGTTACGGCTGGGGTATGAACACTGAAGCTTTCTTT.

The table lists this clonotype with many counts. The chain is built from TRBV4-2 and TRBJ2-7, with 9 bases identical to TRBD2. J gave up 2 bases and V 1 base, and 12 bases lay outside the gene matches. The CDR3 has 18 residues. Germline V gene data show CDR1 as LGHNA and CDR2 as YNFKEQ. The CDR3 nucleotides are TGTGCCAGCAGCCAAGGTCTATCTTCTAGCGGGGATCCCTACGAGCAGTACTTC. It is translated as CASSQGLSSSGDPYEQYF.

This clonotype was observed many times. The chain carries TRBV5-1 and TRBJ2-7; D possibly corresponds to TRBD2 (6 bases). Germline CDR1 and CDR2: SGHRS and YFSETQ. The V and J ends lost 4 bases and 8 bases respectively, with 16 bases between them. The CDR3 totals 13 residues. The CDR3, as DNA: TGCGCCAGCAGCGGTACTAGCCGGTACAAGCAGTACTTC. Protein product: CASSGTSRYKQYF. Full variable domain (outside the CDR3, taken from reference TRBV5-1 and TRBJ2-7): KAGVTQTPRYLIKTRGQQVTLSCSPISGHRSVSWYQQTPGQGLQFLFEYFSETQRNKGNFPGRFSGRQFSNSRSEMNVSTLELGDSALYLCASSGTSRYKQYFGPGTRLTVT.

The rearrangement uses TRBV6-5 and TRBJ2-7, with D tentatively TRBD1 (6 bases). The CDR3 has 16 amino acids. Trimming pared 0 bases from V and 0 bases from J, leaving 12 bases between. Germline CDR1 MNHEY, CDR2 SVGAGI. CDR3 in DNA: TGTGCCAGCAGTTACTCGACCCGACAGGTCTCCTACGAGCAGTACTTC. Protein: CASSYSTRQVSYEQYF.

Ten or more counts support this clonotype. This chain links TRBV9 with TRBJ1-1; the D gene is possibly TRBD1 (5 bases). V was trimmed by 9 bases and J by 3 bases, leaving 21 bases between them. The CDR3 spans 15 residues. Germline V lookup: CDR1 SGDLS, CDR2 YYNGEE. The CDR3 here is CAMGCPLTGYTEAFF. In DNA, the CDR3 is TGTGCCATGGGTTGCCCCTTAACAGGATACACTGAAGCTTTCTTT.

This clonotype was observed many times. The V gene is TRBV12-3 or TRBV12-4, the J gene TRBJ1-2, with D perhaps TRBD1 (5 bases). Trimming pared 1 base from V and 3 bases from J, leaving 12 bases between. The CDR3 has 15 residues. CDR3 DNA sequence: TGTGCCAGCAGTTTAGTCGGGGGGAACTACTATGGCTACACCTTC. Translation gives CASSLVGGNYYGYTF.

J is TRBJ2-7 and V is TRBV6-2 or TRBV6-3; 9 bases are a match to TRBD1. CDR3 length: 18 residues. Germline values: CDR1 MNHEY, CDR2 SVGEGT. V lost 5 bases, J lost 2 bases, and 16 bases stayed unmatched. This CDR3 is CASSPTPGQGISTYEQYF. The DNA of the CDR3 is TGTGCCAGCAGTCCCACCCCCGGACAGGGGATTTCAACCTACGAGCAGTACTTC.

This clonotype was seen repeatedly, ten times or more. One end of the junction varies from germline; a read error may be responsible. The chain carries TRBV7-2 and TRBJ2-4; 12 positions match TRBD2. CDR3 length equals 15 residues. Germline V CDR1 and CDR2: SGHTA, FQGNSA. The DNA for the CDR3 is TGTGCCAGCAGCTTATCGACTAGCGGGAGTGGCATTAAGTACTTC. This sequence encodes CASSLSTSGSGIKYF.

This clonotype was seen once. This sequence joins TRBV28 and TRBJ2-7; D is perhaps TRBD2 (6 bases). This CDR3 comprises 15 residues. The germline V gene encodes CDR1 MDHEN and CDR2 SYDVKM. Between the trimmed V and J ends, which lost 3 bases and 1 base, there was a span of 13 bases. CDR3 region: CASSFRGSPSYEQYF. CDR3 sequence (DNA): TGTGCCAGCAGTTTCCGGGGGTCCCCTTCCTACGAGCAGTACTTC.

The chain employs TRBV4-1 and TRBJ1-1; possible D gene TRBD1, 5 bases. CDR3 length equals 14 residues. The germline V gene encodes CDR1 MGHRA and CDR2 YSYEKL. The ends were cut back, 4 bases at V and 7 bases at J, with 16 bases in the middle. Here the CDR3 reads CASSLSGDTSEAFF. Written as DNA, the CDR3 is TGCGCCAGCAGCCTATCGGGGGATACGAGTGAAGCTTTCTTT.

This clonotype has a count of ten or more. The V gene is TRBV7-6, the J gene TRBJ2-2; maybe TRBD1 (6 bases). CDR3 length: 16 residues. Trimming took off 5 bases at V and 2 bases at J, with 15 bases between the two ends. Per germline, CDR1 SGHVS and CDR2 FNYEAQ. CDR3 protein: CASSPRGSINTGELFF. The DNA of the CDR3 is TGTGCCAGCAGCCCGAGGGGGTCTATAAACACCGGGGAGCTGTTTTTT.

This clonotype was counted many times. The DNA for the CDR3 is TGTGCCAGCAAACTTCAGGGGGATGGAAACACCATATATTTT. This encodes CASKLQGDGNTIYF. This rearrangement joins TRBV28 to TRBJ1-3; 7 nucleotides line up with TRBD1. Germline loops: CDR1 MDHEN, CDR2 SYDVKM. The CDR3 is 14 amino acids. With V trimmed by 7 bases and J by 3 bases, 6 bases remained unmatched.

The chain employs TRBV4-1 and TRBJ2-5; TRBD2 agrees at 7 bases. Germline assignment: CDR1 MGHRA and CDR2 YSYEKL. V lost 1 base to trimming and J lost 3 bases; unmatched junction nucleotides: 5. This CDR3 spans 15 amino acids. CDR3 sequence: CASSQGFLAEETQYF. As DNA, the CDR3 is TGCGCCAGCAGCCAAGGGTTCCTAGCGGAAGAGACCCAGTACTTC.

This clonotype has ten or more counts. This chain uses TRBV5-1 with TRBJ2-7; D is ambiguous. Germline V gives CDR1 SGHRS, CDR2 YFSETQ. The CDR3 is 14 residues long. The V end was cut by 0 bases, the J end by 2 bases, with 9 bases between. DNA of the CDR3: TGCGCCAGCAGCTTGGAAAGTCTACCCTACGAGCAGTACTTC. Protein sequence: CASSLESLPYEQYF.

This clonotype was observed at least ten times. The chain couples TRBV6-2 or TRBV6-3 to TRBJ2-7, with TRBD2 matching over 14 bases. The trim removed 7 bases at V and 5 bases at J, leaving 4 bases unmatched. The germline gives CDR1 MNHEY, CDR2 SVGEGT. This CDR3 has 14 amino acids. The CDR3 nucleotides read TGTGCCAGCAAAGGGACTAGCGGGAGAGACGAGCAGTACTTC. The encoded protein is CASKGTSGRDEQYF.

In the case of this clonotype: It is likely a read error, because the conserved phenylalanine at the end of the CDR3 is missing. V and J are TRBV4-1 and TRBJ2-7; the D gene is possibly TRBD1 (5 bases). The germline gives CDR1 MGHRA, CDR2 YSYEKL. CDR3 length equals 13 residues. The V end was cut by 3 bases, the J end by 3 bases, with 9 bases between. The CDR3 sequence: CASSQGHSYEQYL. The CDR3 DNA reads TGCGCCAGCAGCCAGGGGCACAGCTACGAGCAGTACCTC.

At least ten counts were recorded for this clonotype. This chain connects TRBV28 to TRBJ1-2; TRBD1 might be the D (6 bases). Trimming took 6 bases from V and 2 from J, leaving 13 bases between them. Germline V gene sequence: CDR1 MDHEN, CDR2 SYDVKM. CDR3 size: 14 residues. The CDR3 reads CASRLTGENYGYTF. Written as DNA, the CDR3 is TGTGCCAGCAGGCTGACAGGTGAAAACTATGGCTACACCTTC.

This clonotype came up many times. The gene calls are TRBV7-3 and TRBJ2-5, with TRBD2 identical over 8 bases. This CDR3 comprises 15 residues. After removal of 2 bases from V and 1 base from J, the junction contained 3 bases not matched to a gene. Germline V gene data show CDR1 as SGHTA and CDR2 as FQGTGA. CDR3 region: CASSLLSGAQETQYF. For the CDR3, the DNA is TGTGCCAGCAGCTTACTTAGCGGGGCCCAAGAGACCCAGTACTTC.

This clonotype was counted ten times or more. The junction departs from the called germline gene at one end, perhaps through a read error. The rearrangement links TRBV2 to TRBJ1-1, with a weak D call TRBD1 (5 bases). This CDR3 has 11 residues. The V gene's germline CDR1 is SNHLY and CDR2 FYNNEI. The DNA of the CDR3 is TGTGCCACGCCGCGAAGGGGAGAAGCTCTCTTT. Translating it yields CATPRRGEALF.

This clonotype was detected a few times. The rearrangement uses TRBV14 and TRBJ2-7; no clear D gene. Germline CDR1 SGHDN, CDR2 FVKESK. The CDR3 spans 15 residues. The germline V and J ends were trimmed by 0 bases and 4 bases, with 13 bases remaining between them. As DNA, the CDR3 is TGTGCCAGCAGCCAAGACCCTAGAAGGTTTTACGAGCAGTACTTC. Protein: CASSQDPRRFYEQYF.